This T cell receptor beta chain was sequenced for a study of T cell repertoires in cytomegalovirus infection. The overall study: Public TCR beta signature analysis indicated the presence of both CMV infection and matching HLA type. Broader study findings: Based on cumulative public TCR beta family frequency, carriers of CMV plus the relevant HLA were identified. There were HLA-C-restricted CMV-specific TCR beta clonotypes dominating the ex vivo response.

The trim removed 8 bases at V and 3 bases at J, leaving 7 bases unmatched. This CDR3 region has 14 residues. CDR1 and CDR2 from the germline V gene are SGHVS and FQNEAQ. TCRdb redid the calling of the reads with MiXCR, one entry per CDR3 protein. Among roughly 500,000 distinct CDR3 sequences, roughly 42% were seen once, and the ten largest hold 43%. This clonotype was counted between two and nine times. Its target is unknown. This chain joins TRBV7-8 and TRBJ1-5; 7 nucleotides agree with TRBD1. Sequenced here: cultured PBMCs, sampled from culture after CMV antigen stimulation. The receptor was derived from a human donor in good health (CMV status not recorded). Some clones in this sample may be carry-over from other donors' samples. The chain's CDR3 is CASGSTGINQPQHF. The DNA of the CDR3 is TGTGCCAGCGGCTCGACAGGGATCAATCAGCCCCAGCATTTT.